These 32 T cell receptor beta chains share one sample of origin, sequenced in a study of blood T cell repertoires in COVID-19. Sequencing used immunoSEQ multiplex PCR; TCRdb keeps in-frame clones, though not all of them. The data hold 240,000 or so clones, with about 90% observed a single time. Sequenced material: peripheral blood. The receptors were gathered from a man between 60 and 75 years old who had recovered from COVID-19.

This chain connects TRBV11-3 to TRBJ2-3; 7 bases agree with TRBD1. The CDR3 contains 14 residues. Germline CDR1 SGHNT, CDR2 YENEEA. V was pared by 8 bases and J by 6 bases, with 11 bases of the junction left unmatched. The CDR3 is CASARDSRADTQYF. Written as DNA, the CDR3 is TGTGCCAGCGCCCGGGACAGCCGGGCGGATACGCAGTATTTT.

This chain connects TRBV29-1 to TRBJ1-2; D may be TRBD1 (5 bases). The CDR3 consists of 13 residues. V lost 4 bases, J lost 0 bases, and 9 bases lay in between. Germline-derived CDR1 and CDR2 are SQVTM and ANQGSEA. Written as DNA, the CDR3 is TGCAGCGTTGGTGGGGCAGCTAACTATGGCTACACCTTC. Residues: CSVGGAANYGYTF.

The chain carries TRBV6-5 and TRBJ2-7; D not resolved. CDR1 MNHEY and CDR2 SVGAGI come from the germline V gene. Trimming stripped 7 bases from V and 1 base from J, with 11 bases between. The CDR3 length is 13 residues. The CDR3, as DNA: TGTGCCAGCACCCCCCCGAGTTCCTACGAGCAGTACTTC. Translation gives CASTPPSSYEQYF.

This clone was seen more than once but under ten times. In nucleotides, the CDR3 is TGTGCTAGTGGCCGCTCCCAGGGGGCGAGTGACTACAATGAGCAGTTCTTC. Protein: CASGRSQGASDYNEQFF. The rearrangement joins TRBV12-5 to TRBJ2-1; TRBD1 matches 8 bases. This CDR3 comprises 17 residues. The V segment lost 6 bases and the J segment 3 bases; nucleotides outside the gene matches: 13. The germline V gene encodes CDR1 LGHNT and CDR2 FRNRAP.

The V call is TRBV27, the J call TRBJ2-7; 14 bases map to TRBD2. From germline, CDR1 is MNHEY and CDR2 SMNVEV (reference sequence). The V gene end was trimmed by 6 bases and the J gene end by 4 bases; junction bases not matched to a gene: 5. This CDR3 comprises 15 residues. The CDR3 coding sequence is TGTGCCAGCAGGCCTGGGACTAGCGGGGGTTACGAGCAGTACTTC. Protein: CASRPGTSGGYEQYF.

The V call is TRBV21-1, the J call TRBJ2-2; no check of the table's D call, TRBD2, against the DNA was made. TRBV21-1 is assigned pseudogene status. The CDR3 is made up of 14 amino acids. The CDR3 is CASSRSGNTGELFF. The CDR3 DNA follows: TGTGCCAGCAGCAGAAGCGGGAACACCGGGGAGCTGTTTTTT.

The chain uses TRBV5-1 and TRBJ2-1; TRBD2 aligns across 9 bases. CDR3 length: 14 residues. J was trimmed by 3 bases and V by 5 bases; bases with no gene match: 3. From germline, CDR1 is SGHRS and CDR2 YFSETQ. CDR3 nucleotide sequence: TGCGCCAGCAGAAGGACTAGCGACTACAATGAGCAGTTCTTC. Protein: CASRRTSDYNEQFF.

This rearrangement joins TRBV18 to TRBJ2-7; D possibly corresponds to TRBD1 (6 bases). The CDR3 sequence is 13 residues long. Germline V gene data show CDR1 as KGHSH and CDR2 as LQKENI. The V gene lost 1 base and the J gene lost 2 bases, with 6 bases spanning the gap. CDR3 residues: CASSPQGAYEQYV. The CDR3 DNA reads as TGTGCCAGCTCACCACAGGGGGCCTACGAGCAGTACGTC.

The rearrangement links TRBV6-6 to TRBJ2-7; TRBD1 matches at 8 bases. The CDR3 spans 13 residues. Losses at the gene ends were 6 bases for V and 6 bases for J; bases not matched to a gene: 7. Germline CDR1 and CDR2: MNHNY and SVGAGI (reference sequence). The DNA for the CDR3 is TGTGCCAGCAGCGGACAGGGCGAGGTCGAGCAGTACTTC. Its translation is CASSGQGEVEQYF.

This rearrangement joins TRBV11-2 to TRBJ2-7; a possible D gene is TRBD2 (5 bases). CDR1 SGHAT and CDR2 FQNNGV come from the germline V gene. V was trimmed by 3 bases and J by 1 base, leaving 16 bases between them. CDR3 size: 16 residues. The CDR3 region is CASSFDSGILSYEQYF. In DNA, the CDR3 is TGTGCCAGCAGCTTCGATTCCGGGATATTATCCTACGAGCAGTACTTC.

The chain links TRBV19 to TRBJ2-2; TRBD1 agrees at 10 bases. The V gene's germline CDR1 is LNHDA and CDR2 SQIVND (reference sequence). J was trimmed by 7 bases and V by 6 bases; bases with no gene match: 17. This CDR3 comprises 18 residues. This CDR3 is CASSFTYRQGARHGELFF. The DNA of the CDR3 is TGTGCCAGTAGCTTTACTTACCGACAGGGGGCGCGCCACGGGGAGCTGTTTTTT.

The rearrangement links TRBV4-1 to TRBJ2-1; 8 bases are shared with TRBD2. V dropped 4 bases and J dropped 3; count of bases not matched to a gene: 5. This CDR3 contains 15 residues. The V gene's germline CDR1 is MGHRA and CDR2 YSYEKL. The CDR3 region is CASSPGLVNYNEQFF. The CDR3, as DNA: TGCGCCAGCAGCCCGGGACTAGTGAACTACAATGAGCAGTTCTTC.

The V gene is TRBV3-1 (or the pseudogene TRBV3-2), the J gene TRBJ2-3, with 9 bases identical to TRBD2. Germline V gives CDR1 LGHDT, CDR2 YNNKEL (reference sequence). Unmatched junction bases numbered 3, after V lost 0 bases and J lost 2 bases. The CDR3 totals 16 residues. CDR3 in DNA: TGTGCCAGCAGCCAAGAGCAGCGGGGGGACACAGATACGCAGTATTTT. This sequence encodes CASSQEQRGDTDTQYF.

The rearrangement joins TRBV5-1 to TRBJ2-3, with 8 bases aligning to TRBD2. Germline V CDR1 and CDR2: SGHRS, YFSETQ. Trimming removed 3 bases from V and 4 bases from J; junction bases left unmatched: 7. There are 15 residues in the CDR3. CDR3 in amino acids: CASSSGTRLSDTQYF. In DNA form, the CDR3 reads TGCGCCAGCAGCTCCGGGACTAGACTTTCAGATACGCAGTATTTT.

This sequence joins TRBV30 and TRBJ2-5, with TRBD1 matching over 7 bases. CDR1 is GTSNPN and CDR2 is SVGIG in the germline V gene (reference sequence). This CDR3 spans 14 amino acids. Trimming cost V 0 bases and J 1 base; bases outside gene matches: 2. The DNA of the CDR3 is TGTGCCTGGAGTGTGGCAGGGGGCCAAGAGACCCAGTACTTC. It is translated as CAWSVAGGQETQYF.

For this clone: The same CDR3 can be traced to other DNA sequences in this sample. This sequence joins TRBV3-1 (or the pseudogene TRBV3-2) and TRBJ2-2, with TRBD1 as a possible D gene (6 bases). The CDR3 spans 14 residues. Trimming pared 4 bases from V and 4 bases from J, leaving 10 bases between. Germline V gene data show CDR1 as LGHDT and CDR2 as YNNKEL (reference sequence). In DNA, the CDR3 is TGTGCCAGCAGCCTCAGGGGAAGCACCGGGGAGCTGTTTTTT. Its translation: CASSLRGSTGELFF.

The V call is TRBV5-1, the J call TRBJ2-3; 8 bases map to TRBD2. The junction had 9 bases not matched to a gene; V was cut back by 6 bases and J by 6 bases. The CDR3 has 14 residues. Germline V gene sequence: CDR1 SGHRS, CDR2 YFSETQ. The CDR3 reads CASTRGGRWDTQYF. The CDR3 DNA reads TGCGCCAGCACCCGCGGGGGGAGGTGGGATACGCAGTATTTT.

The chain uses TRBV3-1 (or the pseudogene TRBV3-2) and TRBJ2-1, with TRBD2 matching 13 bases. V trimming: 4 bases; J trimming: 1 base; junction bases outside the gene matches: 10. Looked up from germline, CDR1 is LGHDT and CDR2 is YNNKEL (reference sequence). CDR3 length: 19 residues. CDR3 nucleotides: TGTGCCAGCAGCCCATGGGGACTAGCGGGGCGGTTGTCCTACAATGAGCAGTTCTTC. This sequence encodes CASSPWGLAGRLSYNEQFF.

The chain uses TRBV5-1 and TRBJ2-3, with D maybe TRBD1 (5 bases). CDR3 size: 13 residues. Trimming shortened V by 7 bases and J by 2 bases, and 11 bases separated the two germline ends. Germline V gives CDR1 SGHRS, CDR2 YFSETQ. CDR3 coding DNA: TGCGCCAGCGCGGACACGAACACAGATACGCAGTATTTT. Protein sequence: CASADTNTDTQYF. The variable domain in full, completed from reference TRBV5-1 and TRBJ2-3, reads KAGVTQTPRYLIKTRGQQVTLSCSPISGHRSVSWYQQTPGQGLQFLFEYFSETQRNKGNFPGRFSGRQFSNSRSEMNVSTLELGDSALYLCASADTNTDTQYFGPGTRLTVL.

There are a few counts of this clone. The rearrangement joins TRBV11-2 to TRBJ2-3, with 8 bases lining up with TRBD1. Per the germline V gene, CDR1 is SGHAT and CDR2 is FQNNGV. The CDR3 loop spans 15 amino acids. V was pared by 5 bases and J by 3 bases, with 7 bases of the junction left unmatched. DNA of the CDR3: TGTGCCAGCAGCCCTAACGACAGGGGAACAGATACGCAGTATTTT. This codes for CASSPNDRGTDTQYF.

The chain uses TRBV27 and TRBJ2-3; 7 bases are a match to TRBD2. This CDR3 contains 16 residues. With V trimmed by 4 bases and J by 8 bases, 15 bases remained unmatched. Germline-derived CDR1 and CDR2 are MNHEY and SMNVEV (reference sequence). In DNA form, the CDR3 reads TGTGCCAGCAGTTCAAGGACGGGGACTACAATCGGTACGCAGTATTTT. Translated, it gives CASSSRTGTTIGTQYF.

This clone has only one observation. The V gene is TRBV11-2, the J gene TRBJ1-1; possibly TRBD1 for D (6 bases). The CDR3 covers 12 residues. The germline CDR1 and CDR2 sequences are SGHAT and FQNNGV. V lost 3 bases and J lost 6, with 8 bases in between. Here the CDR3 reads CASSLWTAEAFF. The CDR3 DNA follows: TGTGCCAGCAGCTTGTGGACAGCTGAAGCTTTCTTT. Combining the CDR3 with reference TRBV11-2 and TRBJ1-1 gives the whole variable domain EAGVAQSPRYKIIEKRQSVAFWCNPISGHATLYWYQQILGQGPKLLIQFQNNGVVDDSQLPKDRFSAERLKGVDSTLKIQPAKLEDSAVYLCASSLWTAEAFFGQGTRLTVV.

The rearrangement joins TRBV27 to TRBJ2-1, with TRBD2 matching over 12 bases. With V trimmed by 6 bases and J by 6 bases, 12 bases remained unmatched. The CDR3 length is 17 residues. Germline CDR1 MNHEY, CDR2 SMNVEV (reference sequence). This CDR3 is CASSARLAGVSPNEQFF. The CDR3 DNA follows: TGTGCCAGCAGCGCACGACTAGCGGGGGTCTCCCCCAATGAGCAGTTCTTC.

This clone was seen at least ten times. The rearrangement links TRBV6-1 to TRBJ2-5, with D maybe TRBD2 (7 bases). The CDR3 extends over 16 amino acids. CDR1 and CDR2 (germline): MNHNS, SASEGT. The V gene lost 3 bases and the J gene lost 1 base, with 15 bases spanning the gap. The CDR3 loop is CASSELLGGPQETQYF. In DNA, the CDR3 is TGTGCCAGCAGTGAGTTATTGGGGGGGCCCCAAGAGACCCAGTACTTC.

The chain joins TRBV7-9 to TRBJ2-1; 7 bases are shared with TRBD2. CDR1 SEHNR and CDR2 FQNEAQ come from the germline V gene (reference sequence). The CDR3 spans 15 residues. V shed 5 bases and J 7 bases; nucleotides not matched to a gene: 11. The CDR3 coding sequence is TGTGCCAGCAGCCGGGGGGATAGCGCCGGGAATGAGCAGTTCTTC. This translates into CASSRGDSAGNEQFF.

The J gene is TRBJ1-4, the V gene TRBV7-8; TRBD1 is a possible D gene (6 bases). This CDR3 is 16 amino acids long. Trimming pared 5 bases from V and 7 bases from J, leaving 20 bases between. In germline, CDR1 is SGHVS, CDR2 FQNEAQ. For the CDR3, the DNA is TGTGCCAGCAGCCTCCTCAACCACAGGGTAGCTGAAAAACTGTTTTTT. It yields the protein CASSLLNHRVAEKLFF.

This chain joins TRBV30 and TRBJ1-1; D ambiguous. CDR3 length: 13 residues. Trimming pared 2 bases from V and 2 bases from J, leaving 9 bases between. In germline, CDR1 is GTSNPN, CDR2 SVGIG (reference sequence). The CDR3 region has the DNA TGTGCCTGGAGTTCGGAGGCTAACACTGAAGCTTTCTTT. Translating it yields CAWSSEANTEAFF. The complete variable domain, with remaining parts taken from reference TRBV30 and TRBJ1-1, reads SQTIHQWPATLVQPVGSPLSLECTVEGTSNPNLYWYRQAAGRGLQLLFYSVGIGQISSEVPQNLSASRPQDRQFILSSKKLLLSDSGFYLCAWSSEANTEAFFGQGTRLTVV.

The sample holds one count of this clone. V and J are TRBV6-5 and TRBJ1-5; 9 bases agree with TRBD1. The J segment lost 6 bases and the V segment lost 0 bases, leaving 6 bases of the junction unmatched. Germline V CDR1 and CDR2: MNHEY, SVGAGI. CDR3 length: 16 residues. The CDR3 loop is CASSYSAQGAGQPQHF. CDR3 DNA sequence: TGTGCCAGCAGTTACTCGGCACAGGGGGCAGGTCAGCCCCAGCATTTT.

The rearrangement joins TRBV25-1 to TRBJ1-1; D is possibly TRBD1 (5 bases). The CDR3 totals 16 residues. V was pared by 0 bases and J by 8 bases, with 19 bases between. Germline CDR1 is MGHDK and CDR2 is SYGVNS. CDR3 region: CASSEYGAVEYNEAFF. CDR3 sequence (DNA): TGTGCCAGCAGTGAATATGGGGCGGTGGAGTACAACGAAGCTTTCTTT.

This clone was detected once. CDR3 bases: TGTGCCAGCAGCCAAGAACGGGCCTTGCGGGGGGGCACAGATACGCAGTATTTT. This gives the protein CASSQERALRGGTDTQYF. The rearrangement links TRBV3-1 (or the pseudogene TRBV3-2) to TRBJ2-3; TRBD2 agrees at 8 bases. V lost 0 bases to trimming and J lost 1 base; unmatched junction nucleotides: 9. Germline lookup yields CDR1 LGHDT and CDR2 YNNKEL (reference sequence). The CDR3 consists of 18 residues.

The gene calls are TRBV2 and TRBJ1-1; TRBD1 agrees at 12 bases. CDR1 is SNHLY, CDR2 FYNNEI, per germline. The J segment lost 4 bases and the V segment lost 6 bases, leaving 3 bases of the junction unmatched. This CDR3 is built from 14 residues. Written as DNA, the CDR3 is TGTGCCAGCAGGGGACAGGGGGCCGGCACTGAAGCTTTCTTT. This encodes CASRGQGAGTEAFF.

J is TRBJ2-6 and V is TRBV9; tentatively, D is TRBD2 (5 bases). The CDR3 extends over 14 amino acids. Germline V lookup: CDR1 SGDLS, CDR2 YYNGEE. The V end was cut by 3 bases, the J end by 2 bases, with 6 bases between. The CDR3 DNA sequence: TGTGCCAGCAGCGGGACTGCTGGGGCCAACGTCCTGACTTTC. As protein: CASSGTAGANVLTF.